There are many counts of the clone carrying this TCR beta chain. The data were taken from a study of T cells in Graves' hyperthyroidism and ophthalmopathy. Study as a whole: Initial diagnosis, before any treatment, was when peripheral blood was collected.

Researchers amplified the TCR beta CDR3 regions from RNA transcripts. Carried out on the TCR CDR3, a first-round RT-PCR used the HTBI primer set. TCRdb redid the calling of the multiplex PCR reads with MiXCR, one entry per CDR3 protein. The repertoire holds a few hundred thousand distinct CDR3 sequences, with about a sixth as singletons. Germline CDR1 is MDHEN and CDR2 is SYDVKM. J gave up 5 bases and V 2 bases, and 8 bases lay outside the gene matches. The CDR3 runs 15 residues. The sequence derives from a woman between 18 and 29 years old with Graves' hyperthyroidism that later progressed to Graves' ophthalmopathy. Sequences were obtained from blood. The gene calls are TRBV28 and TRBJ2-5; 7 bases align to TRBD1. The CDR3 sequence: CASSLRRGLAETQYF. The CDR3 DNA follows: TGTGCCAGCAGTTTACGTAGGGGGCTTGCTGAGACCCAGTACTTC.